These 25 T cell receptor beta chains share one sample of origin, sequenced in a study of blood T cell repertoires in COVID-19 (TCRdb year 2020). Library generation was performed with the immunoSEQ multiplex PCR assay. The table was pulled from immuneACCESS by TCRdb, which kept in-frame rearrangements only. Such tables lose some clones; where checked, under half of the loss comes from unresolved V genes, and the rest has no known cause. This sample gives about 45,000 clones in total; more than 75% of them show up just once. Of the sample, roughly 19% falls within the top ten clones. Sample: peripheral blood. The receptor source for this set is a man in his sixties or seventies with acute or convalescent COVID-19.

The CDR3 protein is CATQDSREDIQYF. CDR3 DNA sequence: TGCGCCACTCAGGACTCTCGGGAGGACATTCAGTACTTC. The chain combines TRBV4-1 with TRBJ2-4; 7 bases are shared with TRBD2. From germline, CDR1 is MGHRA and CDR2 YSYEKL. V shed 10 bases, J shed 8 bases, and the junction held 11 bases outside the gene matches. This CDR3 spans 13 amino acids.

This rearrangement joins TRBV11-3 to TRBJ2-1; no reliable D call. The CDR3 totals 12 residues. The germline V gene encodes CDR1 SGHNT and CDR2 YENEEA. V was clipped by 0 bases and J by 8 bases, with 5 bases between them. The CDR3 region is CASSLDQYEQFF. DNA for the CDR3: TGTGCCAGCAGCTTAGACCAATATGAGCAGTTCTTC.

This clone appeared a few times. This sequence joins TRBV7-8 and TRBJ1-1; unclear D gene. The CDR3 runs 14 residues. The V gene's germline CDR1 is SGHVS and CDR2 FQNEAQ. V lost 7 bases and J lost 4, with 16 bases in between. This CDR3 reads CASNPGGIGTEAFF. The CDR3 DNA reads as TGTGCCAGCAATCCTGGCGGAATTGGCACTGAAGCTTTCTTT.

The chain combines TRBV7-2 with TRBJ2-2; 8 positions match TRBD1. The CDR3 is 14 amino acids. Germline-derived CDR1 and CDR2 are SGHTA and FQGNSA. The ends lost 5 bases at V and 5 bases at J; junction bases unmatched: 4. For the CDR3, the DNA is TGTGCCAGCAGCGGACAGGGATGGACCGGGGAGCTGTTTTTT. Its protein is CASSGQGWTGELFF.

The chain employs TRBV4-2 and TRBJ2-1, with 9 bases that match TRBD2. Trimming took 0 bases from V and 14 from J; bases not matched to a gene: 5. Per germline, CDR1 LGHNA and CDR2 YNFKEQ. This CDR3 has 13 amino acids. In nucleotides, the CDR3 is TGTGCCAGCAGCCAAGACCAGGGGACTAGCAAGTTCTTC. It yields the protein CASSQDQGTSKFF.

The rearrangement links TRBV16 to TRBJ1-1, with a weak D call TRBD1 (5 bases). Trimming shortened V by 1 base and J by 1 base, and 10 bases separated the two germline ends. This CDR3 region has 15 residues. Germline V gene sequence: CDR1 KGHSY, CDR2 FQNENV. The CDR3: CASSQWGRENTEAFF. Written as DNA, the CDR3 is TGTGCCAGCAGCCAATGGGGCAGGGAGAACACTGAAGCTTTCTTT.

V usage is TRBV5-1 and J usage is TRBJ2-1; D may be TRBD1 (6 bases). The germline V gene encodes CDR1 SGHRS and CDR2 YFSETQ. This CDR3 contains 14 residues. Trimming took off 0 bases at V and 4 bases at J, with 8 bases between the two ends. The CDR3 coding sequence is TGCGCCAGCAGCTTGGCAGGGGTATACAATGAGCAGTTCTTC. This sequence encodes CASSLAGVYNEQFF.

CDR3 in DNA: TGCGCCAGCAGCCCCCTCTCTTCAGCGGGAGCGAACACTGAAGCTTTCTTT. Translation: CASSPLSSAGANTEAFF. The chain uses TRBV5-1 and TRBJ1-1; D gene ambiguous. V shed 4 bases and J shed 1 base, with 20 bases lying between them. Germline V gene sequence: CDR1 SGHRS, CDR2 YFSETQ. This CDR3 has 17 residues.

The rearrangement joins TRBV27 to TRBJ1-4, with D perhaps matching TRBD1 (5 bases). CDR1 MNHEY and CDR2 SMNVEV come from the germline V gene (reference sequence). Between the trimmed V and J ends, which lost 6 bases and 8 bases, there was a span of 16 bases. The CDR3 is made up of 14 amino acids. CDR3 nucleotide sequence: TGTGCCAGCAGGCTGACAGAGGTTAACGAAAAACTGTTTTTT. It translates to CASRLTEVNEKLFF.

The V gene is TRBV21-1, the J gene TRBJ1-5; the table's D gene call, TRBD1, was not cross checked with the DNA. TRBV21-1 is assigned pseudogene status. The CDR3 has 20 amino acids. The CDR3 DNA follows: TGTGCCAGCAGCGATAGGGGGGAACAGGGGAGGTGGGGCAGCAATCAGCCCCAGCATTTT. Residues: CASSDRGEQGRWGSNQPQHF.

CDR3 loop: CASSDNGQVGYTF. The CDR3 DNA sequence: TGTGCCAGCAGTGACAATGGACAGGTGGGCTACACCTTC. The chain has TRBV2 and TRBJ1-2; 7 nucleotides match TRBD1. The CDR3 totals 13 residues. The ends lost 3 bases at V and 8 bases at J; junction bases unmatched: 6. The germline V gene has CDR1 SNHLY and CDR2 FYNNEI.

The chain employs TRBV6-2 or TRBV6-3 and TRBJ1-2, with D possibly TRBD1 on 5 matching bases. The CDR3 has 15 amino acids. Per germline, CDR1 MNHEY and CDR2 SVGEGT. Trimming removed 5 bases at V and 2 bases at J, with 15 bases between. The CDR3 loop is CASSDPAGTNYGYTF. For the CDR3, the DNA is TGTGCCAGCAGTGACCCCGCGGGGACGAACTATGGCTACACCTTC.

The CDR3 sequence is CASRPSGSGNTIYF. The CDR3 nucleotides read TGCGCCAGCAGACCCTCGGGCTCTGGAAACACCATATATTTT. The chain couples TRBV5-1 to TRBJ1-3; the D is unclear. Trimming stripped 5 bases from V and 0 bases from J, with 9 bases between. Germline CDR1 and CDR2: SGHRS and YFSETQ. The CDR3 runs 14 residues.

CDR3 residues: CASSLAAQETQYF. Written as DNA, the CDR3 is TGTGCCAGCTCACTAGCGGCCCAAGAGACCCAGTACTTC. The genes are TRBV18 and TRBJ2-5, with TRBD2 as a possible D gene (6 bases). Trimming removed 4 bases at V and 1 base at J, with 7 bases between. CDR3 length equals 13 residues. From germline, CDR1 is KGHSH and CDR2 LQKENI.

The V call is TRBV27, the J call TRBJ2-1; 13 bases are a match to TRBD2. Germline CDR1 reads MNHEY; CDR2 reads SMNVEV (reference sequence). The CDR3 loop spans 15 amino acids. The junction had 3 bases not matched to a gene; V was cut back by 5 bases and J by 5 bases. The CDR3: CASSLGTSGNNEQFF. In DNA, the CDR3 is TGTGCCAGCAGTCTGGGGACTAGCGGGAACAATGAGCAGTTCTTC.

The chain uses TRBV7-8 and TRBJ1-5; no clear D. This CDR3 has 14 residues. CDR1 SGHVS and CDR2 FQNEAQ come from the germline V gene. Trimming removed 2 bases from V and 3 bases from J, with 8 bases in between. The CDR3: CASSLYELNQPQHF. CDR3 DNA: TGTGCCAGCAGCTTATACGAGCTCAATCAGCCCCAGCATTTT. Based on the CDR3 plus reference TRBV7-8 and TRBJ1-5, the full variable domain is GAGVSQSPRYKVAKRGQDVALRCDPISGHVSLFWYQQALGQGPEFLTYFQNEAQLDKSGLPSDRFFAERPEGSVSTLKIQRTQQEDSAVYLCASSLYELNQPQHFGDGTRLSIL.

This chain connects TRBV27 to TRBJ1-2; D might be TRBD1 (6 bases). This CDR3 contains 14 residues. Germline CDR1 MNHEY, CDR2 SMNVEV (reference sequence). Trimming left V 5 bases short and J 4 bases short, with 14 bases between. The CDR3 loop reads CASSLTGSIYGYTF. The CDR3 nucleotides are TGTGCCAGCAGTCTAACAGGGTCGATCTATGGCTACACCTTC.

V usage is TRBV6-2 or TRBV6-3 and J usage is TRBJ1-5; D unclear. Trimming shortened V by 5 bases and J by 3 bases, and 11 bases separated the two germline ends. This CDR3 has 14 amino acids. CDR1 is MNHEY and CDR2 is SVGEGT in the germline V gene. The CDR3 is CASSADTHNQPQHF. For the CDR3, the DNA is TGTGCCAGCAGTGCTGACACTCACAATCAGCCCCAGCATTTT.

V and J are TRBV5-1 and TRBJ1-1; possible D gene TRBD1, 6 bases. The CDR3 totals 14 residues. The V end lost 3 bases, the J end lost 5 bases, and 14 bases lay between the germline ends. Germline-derived CDR1 and CDR2 are SGHRS and YFSETQ. The CDR3 coding sequence is TGCGCCAGCAGCTGGACAGAAAGGAGGACTGAAGCTTTCTTT. Protein product: CASSWTERRTEAFF.

The chain employs TRBV7-9 and TRBJ1-1; 7 bases map to TRBD1. Trimming cost V 1 base and J 0 bases; bases outside gene matches: 8. CDR1 SEHNR and CDR2 FQNEAQ come from the germline V gene (reference sequence). CDR3 length equals 17 residues. The DNA of the CDR3 is TGTGCCAGCAGCTTAGGATCAGGGGGAGACATGAACACTGAAGCTTTCTTT. Its protein is CASSLGSGGDMNTEAFF.

This clone came up a few times. This chain's CDR3 is CASSLRNTEAFF. In DNA form, the CDR3 reads TGTGCCAGCAGCTTGAGGAACACTGAAGCTTTCTTT. The chain couples TRBV11-1 to TRBJ1-1, with D unresolved. Trimming shortened V by 3 bases and J by 1 base, and 3 bases separated the two germline ends. Germline V gene lookup returns CDR1 SGHAT and CDR2 FQDESV (reference sequence). The CDR3 covers 12 residues.

The chain uses TRBV27 and TRBJ1-1; D gene uncertain. The CDR3 runs to 14 residues. The V gene lost 3 bases and the J gene lost 10 bases, with 18 bases spanning the gap. From germline, CDR1 is MNHEY and CDR2 SMNVEV (reference sequence). For the CDR3, the DNA is TGTGCCAGCAGTTTTGGGTTAGCTACGGATAGAGCTTTCTTT. Translating it yields CASSFGLATDRAFF.

This chain joins TRBV6-2 or TRBV6-3 and TRBJ1-5; D is undetermined. Between the trimmed V and J ends, which lost 3 bases and 1 base, there was a span of 16 bases. CDR1 and CDR2 (germline): MNHEY, SVGEGT. CDR3 length equals 17 residues. In DNA form, the CDR3 reads TGTGCCAGCAGTTATATTGAGGGAGGAGTGAGCAATCAGCCCCAGCATTTT. Protein sequence: CASSYIEGGVSNQPQHF.

V usage is TRBV18 and J usage is TRBJ1-1; TRBD1 aligns across 11 bases. Germline-derived CDR1 and CDR2 are KGHSH and LQKENI. This CDR3 comprises 15 residues. Unmatched junction bases numbered 10, after V lost 6 bases and J lost 7 bases. The CDR3 region is CASSPPGTGGIEAFF. Here the CDR3 DNA reads TGTGCCAGCTCGCCCCCCGGGACAGGGGGAATTGAAGCTTTCTTT.

The rearrangement links TRBV19 to TRBJ1-1; TRBD1 aligns across 7 bases. The CDR3 is 14 amino acids. Trimming at V came to 2 bases and at J to 3 bases, leaving 3 bases not matched to a gene. Germline values: CDR1 LNHDA, CDR2 SQIVND (reference sequence). The CDR3 nucleotides are TGTGCCAGTAGTATACCACAGGGGTACACTGAAGCTTTCTTT. Amino acid sequence: CASSIPQGYTEAFF.